These T cell receptor beta chains were read from a single sample in a study of control samples from healthy donors and cancer patients. Measured with immunoSEQ multiplex PCR; TCRdb has only the in-frame clones, and not every one. Among some 150,000 clones, 91% were seen once, and the ten largest hold about 3.2%. Source material: blood. Source of these receptors: a man younger than 45 in good health. CDR3s include the opening cysteine and the closing phenylalanine or tryptophan. Each record gives: D gene, V gene, J gene, clone size, CDR3 protein, CDR3 DNA. A D gene is named only where the DNA matches it firmly. Where a row states a size, it is once, few, many or the class of an expanded clone; other rows omit it.

>TRBD1|TRBV7-9|TRBJ1-1|-
CASSLNPPGQGFTEAFF
TGTGCCAGCAGCTTAAACCCTCCGGGACAGGGCTTCACTGAAGCTTTCTTT
>TRBD1|TRBV7-9|TRBJ1-1|-
CASSILGGANEAFF
TGTGCCAGCAGCATCCTAGGGGGCGCAAATGAAGCTTTCTTT
>TRBD2|TRBV5-1|TRBJ2-5|-
CASSLDSSGGVETQYF
TGCGCCAGCAGCTTGGATTCTAGCGGGGGTGTGGAGACCCAGTACTTC
>-|TRBV19|TRBJ2-3|-
CASTVASYPSTDTQYF
TGTGCCAGTACCGTTGCGAGTTATCCTAGCACAGATACGCAGTATTTT
>TRBD1|TRBV2|TRBJ2-3|once
CASSVERGRDTQYF
TGTGCCAGCAGTGTCGAAAGGGGGCGAGATACGCAGTATTTT
>-|TRBV5-4|TRBJ2-2|-
CASSLAGFSGRTNTGELFF
TGTGCCAGCAGCTTGGCCGGGTTCTCCGGCAGGACGAACACCGGGGAGCTGTTTTTT
>-|TRBV28|TRBJ1-5|-
CASSLVTAGPINQPQHF
TGTGCCAGCAGTTTAGTGACGGCAGGACCCATAAATCAGCCCCAGCATTTT
>TRBD1|TRBV6-4|TRBJ2-1|-
CASSETGGKNEQFF
TGTGCCAGCAGCGAGACAGGGGGTAAGAATGAGCAGTTCTTC
>-|TRBV25-1|TRBJ2-4|-
CASSESGDHLNIQYF
TGTGCCAGCAGTGAATCCGGGGACCATCTGAACATTCAGTACTTC
>TRBD1|TRBV15|TRBJ1-4|few
CATSSKDRGLGEKLFF
TGTGCCACCAGCAGCAAAGACAGGGGGCTTGGTGAAAAACTGTTTTTT
>-|TRBV18|TRBJ1-1|-
CASSLLGTGVNTEAFF
TGTGCCAGCTCACTATTGGGGACGGGGGTGAACACTGAAGCTTTCTTT
>TRBD1|TRBV5-1|TRBJ2-1|-
CASSSDRESEQFF
TGCGCCAGCAGCTCGGACAGGGAGAGTGAGCAGTTCTTC
>TRBD1|TRBV7-6|TRBJ1-3|-
CASSLGTGGSGNTIYF
TGTGCCAGCAGCTTGGGGACAGGGGGCTCTGGAAACACCATATATTTT
>-|TRBV6-5|TRBJ2-3|-
CASSVTSFSSDTQYF
TGTGCCAGCAGCGTGACTAGTTTTTCGTCAGATACGCAGTATTTT
>-|TRBV7-3|TRBJ2-7|few
CASRPRTYEQYF
TGTGCCAGCCGACCGCGAACCTACGAGCAGTACTTC
>-|TRBV7-3|TRBJ2-1|-
CASSLGGSYYNEQFF
TGTGCCAGCAGCTTGGGCGGATCCTACTACAATGAGCAGTTCTTC
>-|TRBV3-1/TRBV3-2|TRBJ2-3|few
CASSQDDFGTDTQYF
TGTGCCAGCAGCCAAGACGATTTTGGCACAGATACGCAGTATTTT
>-|TRBV12-3/TRBV12-4|TRBJ1-1|-
CASTMGAREAFF
TGTGCCAGCACCATGGGTGCTCGGGAAGCTTTCTTT
>TRBD1|TRBV2|TRBJ1-2|-
CASSGTGTAFYGYTF
TGTGCCAGCAGTGGCACCGGGACAGCATTCTATGGCTACACCTTC
>TRBD1|TRBV6-5|TRBJ1-6|-
CASRGQGNSPLHF
TGTGCCAGCAGAGGACAGGGCAATTCACCCCTCCACTTT
>TRBD1|TRBV27|TRBJ2-2|-
CASGQGTGELFF
TGTGCCAGCGGACAGGGGACCGGGGAGCTGTTTTTT
>-|TRBV5-6|TRBJ1-5|-
CASSSQVNQPQHF
TGTGCCAGCAGCTCACAGGTAAATCAGCCCCAGCATTTT
>TRBD1|TRBV5-1|TRBJ2-7|-
CASSLAQGADEQYF
TGCGCCAGCAGCTTGGCCCAGGGGGCTGACGAGCAGTACTTC
>TRBD1|TRBV18|TRBJ1-4|once
CASSRGRDEKLFF
TGTGCCAGCTCCAGGGGGCGTGATGAAAAACTGTTTTTT
>-|TRBV29-1|TRBJ2-3|-
CSVAIGSSTDTQYF
TGCAGCGTCGCCATCGGGTCTAGCACAGATACGCAGTATTTT
>-|TRBV7-3|TRBJ2-1|once
CASSLTPSRRSSYNEQFF
TGTGCCAGCAGCTTAACGCCCTCTCGGAGGTCTTCCTACAATGAGCAGTTCTTC
>TRBD2|TRBV28|TRBJ2-7|-
CASSPRLAGYEQYF
TGTGCCAGCAGCCCCCGACTAGCGGGGTATGAGCAGTACTTC
>-|TRBV21-1|TRBJ2-3|-
CASSKGLLAGGQGTDTQYF
TGTGCCAGCAGCAAAGGGCTGCTAGCGGGGGGGCAGGGCACAGATACGCAGTATTTT
>-|TRBV19|TRBJ2-2|-
CASSMIVGGGEGINTGELFF
TGTGCCAGTAGTATGATAGTGGGAGGGGGCGAGGGCATAAACACCGGGGAGCTGTTTTTT
>-|TRBV15|TRBJ1-1|-
CATLSENTEAFF
TGTGCCACCCTGTCAGAGAACACTGAAGCTTTCTTT
>TRBD1|TRBV6-5|TRBJ1-2|-
CASSYRDRGLSGYTF
TGTGCCAGCAGTTATAGGGACAGGGGGCTCTCTGGCTACACCTTC
>-|TRBV7-2|TRBJ2-5|-
CASSLVGGEETQYF
TGTGCCAGCAGCTTAGTTGGCGGGGAAGAGACCCAGTACTTC
>TRBD1|TRBV27|TRBJ1-6|once
CASSPTGVGNSPLHF
TGTGCCAGCAGTCCAACAGGGGTCGGTAATTCACCCCTCCACTTT
>TRBD1|TRBV27|TRBJ1-2|-
CASSLSQGANYGYTF
TGTGCCAGCAGTTTATCCCAGGGGGCGAACTATGGCTACACCTTC
>-|TRBV6-2/TRBV6-3|TRBJ2-1|few
CASSPPGSSSRRFF
TGTGCCAGCAGTCCCCCCGGGTCCAGTTCAAGGCGGTTCTTC
>-|TRBV2|TRBJ1-5|-
CASSEGEPVRYF
TGTGCCAGCAGTGAAGGGGAGCCAGTTCGGTATTTT
>TRBD1|TRBV29-1|TRBJ1-2|-
CSVDAGTAYGYTF
TGCAGCGTTGACGCCGGGACAGCCTATGGCTACACCTTC
>-|TRBV2|TRBJ2-7|-
CASSAGHGGFYEQYF
TGTGCCAGCAGTGCTGGCCACGGGGGCTTTTACGAGCAGTACTTC
>-|TRBV5-5|TRBJ1-2|-
CASSSRGPVNYGYTF
TGTGCCAGCAGCTCCAGGGGACCGGTTAACTATGGCTACACCTTC
>TRBD1|TRBV27|TRBJ1-5|-
CASSRDRGFQPQHF
TGTGCCAGCAGTCGGGACAGGGGTTTCCAGCCCCAGCATTTT
>TRBD1|TRBV7-7|TRBJ2-1|-
CASSLAPGQGNDNEQFF
TGTGCCAGCAGCTTAGCGCCCGGACAGGGGAATGACAATGAGCAGTTCTTC
>-|TRBV7-9|TRBJ2-1|once
CASSPLVGVSYNEQFF
TGTGCCAGCAGCCCCCTTGTGGGCGTCTCCTACAATGAGCAGTTCTTC
>-|TRBV2|TRBJ2-1|-
CASTGTLNEQFF
TGTGCCAGTACCGGGACCCTCAATGAGCAGTTCTTC
>TRBD1|TRBV13|TRBJ1-4|-
CASSSRQGGEKLFF
TGTGCCAGCAGCTCCCGGCAGGGGGGAGAAAAACTGTTTTTT
>-|TRBV5-1|TRBJ2-3|-
CASSQRTPHIDTDTQYF
TGCGCCAGCAGCCAACGGACTCCGCATATCGACACAGATACGCAGTATTTT
>TRBD1|TRBV27|TRBJ1-1|-
CASSPGTVTEAFF
TGTGCCAGCAGTCCAGGGACAGTCACTGAAGCTTTCTTT
>-|TRBV6-1|TRBJ2-5|-
CASSDGVVLETQYF
TGTGCCAGCAGTGATGGTGTAGTCTTAGAGACCCAGTACTTC